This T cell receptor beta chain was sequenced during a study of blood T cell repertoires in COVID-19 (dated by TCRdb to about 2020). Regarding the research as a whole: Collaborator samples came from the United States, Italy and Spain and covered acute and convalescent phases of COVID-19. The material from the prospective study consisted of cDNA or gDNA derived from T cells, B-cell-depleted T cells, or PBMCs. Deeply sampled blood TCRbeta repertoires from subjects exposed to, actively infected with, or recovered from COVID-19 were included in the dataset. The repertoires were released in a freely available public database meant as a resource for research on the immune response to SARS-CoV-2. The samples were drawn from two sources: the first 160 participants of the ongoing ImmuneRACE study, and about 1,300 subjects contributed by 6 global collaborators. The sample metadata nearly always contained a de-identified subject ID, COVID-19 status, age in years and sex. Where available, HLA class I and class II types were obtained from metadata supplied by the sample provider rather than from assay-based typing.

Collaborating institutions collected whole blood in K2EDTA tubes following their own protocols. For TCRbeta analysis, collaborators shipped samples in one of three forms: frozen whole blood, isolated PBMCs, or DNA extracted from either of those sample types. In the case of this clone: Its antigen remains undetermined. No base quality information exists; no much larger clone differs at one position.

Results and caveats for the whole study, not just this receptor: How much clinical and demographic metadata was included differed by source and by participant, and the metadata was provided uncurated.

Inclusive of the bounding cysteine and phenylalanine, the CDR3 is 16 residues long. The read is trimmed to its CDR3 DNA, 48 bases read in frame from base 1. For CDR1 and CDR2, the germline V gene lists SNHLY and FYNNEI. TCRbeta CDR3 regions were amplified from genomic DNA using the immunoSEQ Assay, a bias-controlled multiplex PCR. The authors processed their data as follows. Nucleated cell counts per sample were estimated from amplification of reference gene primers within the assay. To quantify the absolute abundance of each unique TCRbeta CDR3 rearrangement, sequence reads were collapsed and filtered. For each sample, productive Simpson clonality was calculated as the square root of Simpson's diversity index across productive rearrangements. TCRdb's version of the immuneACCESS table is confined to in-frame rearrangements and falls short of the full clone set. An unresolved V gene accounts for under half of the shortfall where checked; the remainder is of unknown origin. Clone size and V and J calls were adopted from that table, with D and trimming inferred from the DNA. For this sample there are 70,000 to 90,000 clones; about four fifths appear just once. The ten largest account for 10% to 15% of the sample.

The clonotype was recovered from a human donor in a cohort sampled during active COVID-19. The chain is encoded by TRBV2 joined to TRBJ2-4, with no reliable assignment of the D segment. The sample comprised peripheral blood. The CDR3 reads CATQESSLLAKNIQYF. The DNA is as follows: TGTGCGACTCAAGAAAGCAGTTTACTAGCCAAAAACATTCAGTACTTC.